This T cell receptor (beta chain) stems from a study of shared clonotypes between healthy human individuals (dated by TCRdb to between 2020 and 2021). The study in broad terms: The cohort comprised a couple of women and a few men aged 18 to 49 years. To increase sequencing depth and limit assay-specific biases, TCR repertoire library preparation and sequencing were carried out by different laboratories using diverse techniques. Per donor, leukapheresis produced somewhere between about 0.94 and 9.5 billion PBMCs. For each donor, CD4 naive and CD4 memory were each run on three plates, CD8 naive on two plates, and CD8 memory on one plate. Blood TCR repertoires of several healthy adults were deeply sequenced to estimate repertoire size and the extent of clonotype sharing between individuals. Beyond this particular receptor, the publication reports: About 5% of naive CD4, around 3.5% of naive CD8, roughly 2.4% of memory CD4, and about 0.4% of memory CD8 clonotypes were shared across four donors. Sampling was restricted to blood, and TCR repertoires in tissues likely differ from the TCR repertoires found in blood. Naive subsets generally had larger estimated clonotype richness than memory subsets did. The small number of donors limited the genetic and exposure-history diversity represented. Even with the large sequencing depth, rarefaction of the sorted-subset datasets indicated that sequencing was incomplete. Compared with non-shared clonotypes, clonotypes shared by all four sorted-subset donors had higher generation probabilities. Based on pairwise subsampling, the degree of clonotype sharing among donors was expected to be affected by sequencing depth.

Using the deep immunoSEQ assay, multiplex PCR amplified TCR CDR3 regions from genomic DNA. Extracted genomic DNA from each cell subset was distributed evenly across all wells of several immunoSEQ 96-well plates, and each plate was treated as a replicate. For sorted subsets, around 0.2 ug of genomic DNA, equivalent to roughly 30,000 T cell genomes, went into each replicate PCR. The purified libraries were quantified using a Qubit 3.0 fluorometer, sized with a Bioanalyzer 2100, and then quantified again using the KAPA Library Quantification kit. Every immunoSEQ 96-well plate was sequenced on a separate single-read 150-cycle Illumina NextSeq 550 flow cell. The study's processing was this. Because only junctional sequences without quality scores were contained in the immunoSEQ output, filtering matching that applied to full-length reads could not be performed. Sequences were annotated with PyIR, a Python wrapper for IgBLAST v1.9, using IMGT germline references to assign V/J genes and CDR3. Any read was removed if the V/J assignment was weak (E-value above 1e-6), the CDR3 was missing, or the read contained stop codons, out-of-frame junctions, or ambiguous translated residues. A V3J clonotype was defined by an identical inferred V gene, J gene, and CDR3 amino acid sequence. Percentage overlap between repertoires was computed as shared unique clonotypes divided by the size of the smaller repertoire. Three approaches were used to assess repertoire richness: RTK rarefaction, the Chao1 estimator, and Recon v2.1 estimates of unobserved clonotypes. Generation probabilities for all TCRbeta clonotypes obtained by the gDNA method from a handful of donors were computed using OLGA. TCRdb took over this immuneACCESS table, retaining in-frame rearrangements with V and J assigned. Such tables are incomplete; in checked studies, under half of the missing clones stem from an unresolved V gene, and the remainder is unexplained. The V and J calls and clone size were taken over from that table, and D and trimming were inferred from the DNA. This sample is represented by about 1 million clones; roughly 80% of them were singletons. Clones ranked in the top ten supply approximately 1.5% of the sample.

For this chain, trimming is 4 bases at the V end and 1 base at the J end, and the number of junction bases without a gene match is 4. From cysteine to phenylalanine, the CDR3 is 16 amino acids long. The CDR3 DNA has 48 bases and is translated from base 1. CDR1 and CDR2 (LGHNA, YNFKEQ) derive from the germline V gene. Turning to this clone: Its antigen has not been determined. There are no base qualities to consult, and no much larger clone falls within one base.

The donors were healthy, HIV-negative adults who had no recently reported acute infections or vaccinations. All donors were Caucasian adults living in Nashville, Tennessee, USA. CD4+ T cells were enriched by magnetic negative selection, after which naive cells were positively selected on CD45RA and the negative fraction was taken as the memory subset. After blood collection by leukapheresis, PBMCs were isolated using Ficoll-Histopaque density gradient centrifugation and then cryopreserved in the vapor phase of liquid nitrogen. Purity and quantity of every magnetically sorted T cell population were checked by analytical flow cytometry. Genomic DNA was isolated from every sorted fraction and measured by UV absorbance on a Nanodrop 2000c.

This chain is built from TRBV4-2 and TRBJ2-3; a stretch of 11 junction bases matches TRBD2. The sequence was collected from a man aged 18 to 35 in good health. The sample consisted of memory CD4+ T cells sorted from blood. The cell subset or site label on this specimen signifies: CD45RA-negative fraction. The DNA sequence reads TGTGCCAGCAGCCCCCAGACTAGCGGGGGCACAGATACGCAGTATTTT. Its coded protein is CASSPQTSGGTDTQYF.